This T cell receptor beta chain emerged from a study of T cell repertoires in cytomegalovirus infection. Study at large: Public TCR beta signatures were indicative of both CMV infection and a matching HLA type.

This clonotype was observed at least ten times. Its antigen is not identified. Whole-study findings and limits: Dominating the ex vivo response were TCR beta clonotypes that were CMV-specific and HLA-C-restricted.

Using its own MiXCR run on the reads, TCRdb lists one record per CDR3 protein. Found here are 510,000 or so distinct CDR3 sequences, about a quarter of them singletons; the top ten hold less than 15%. Germline CDR1 reads SGHNT; CDR2 reads YENEEA. V shed 0 bases and J 2 bases; nucleotides not matched to a gene: 4. The CDR3 loop spans 16 amino acids. Material: PBMCs. The receptor was derived from a human donor in good health (CMV status not recorded). Some clones in this sample may be carry-over from other donors' samples. The J gene is TRBJ2-5, the V gene TRBV11-3; 9 bases agree with TRBD2. The CDR3 region has the DNA TGTGCCAGCAGCTTAGATCTCCTAGCGGGACAAGAGACCCAGTACTTC. Translating it yields CASSLDLLAGQETQYF.